These 16 T cell receptor beta chains were sequenced from one sample in a study of control samples from healthy donors and cancer patients. Some clones are missing from TCRdb's copy, which holds only in-frame ones; the method was immunoSEQ multiplex PCR. The data contain some 79,000 clones, about nine tenths of them singletons. Sequencing input: blood. The receptors derive from a man aged 50-60 years in good health.

The CDR3, as DNA: TGTGCCAGCAGTTACTCGATGGCAGGGAATACCAATCAGCCCCAGCATTTT. Protein: CASSYSMAGNTNQPQHF. The chain combines TRBV6-2 or TRBV6-3 with TRBJ1-5; possible D gene TRBD1, 5 bases. CDR1 is MNHEY, CDR2 SVGEGT, per germline. The CDR3 spans 17 residues. Between the trimmed V and J ends, which lost 0 bases and 3 bases, there was a span of 15 bases.

Remarks on this clone: Compared with germline, one end of the junction differs, possibly owing to a read error. The genes are TRBV30 and TRBJ1-1; D is ambiguous. The germline V gene has CDR1 GTSNPN and CDR2 SVGIG (reference sequence). There are 11 residues in the CDR3. The CDR3 reads CAWSRNSEAFF. The CDR3 DNA is TGTGCCTGGAGTCGGAACAGTGAAGCTTTCTTT.

The chain couples TRBV3-1 (or the pseudogene TRBV3-2) to TRBJ1-5; no definite D call. This CDR3 is built from 13 residues. The germline V gene encodes CDR1 LGHDT and CDR2 YNNKEL (reference sequence). V lost 8 bases and J 4 bases, leaving 12 bases between the germline ends. The CDR3 coding sequence is TGTGCCAGCTCTTGGATGAGAAATCAGCCCCAGCATTTT. It yields the protein CASSWMRNQPQHF.

This clone was seen once. The chain links TRBV9 to TRBJ1-2; D is unresolved. Germline values: CDR1 SGDLS, CDR2 YYNGEE. The CDR3 consists of 13 residues. The V and J ends lost 3 bases and 4 bases respectively, with 10 bases between them. The CDR3 protein is CASSARSIYGYTF. The CDR3 DNA sequence: TGTGCCAGCAGCGCCCGGTCAATCTATGGCTACACCTTC.

The chain combines TRBV11-2 with TRBJ2-3; D remains ambiguous. Germline V gene sequence: CDR1 SGHAT, CDR2 FQNNGV. This CDR3 contains 16 residues. V lost 1 base and J lost 2, with 13 bases in between. CDR3 bases: TGTGCCAGCAGCTTAGGGGCTAGTCCCACCACAGATACGCAGTATTTT. Translated, it gives CASSLGASPTTDTQYF.

The chain is built from TRBV18 and TRBJ1-4; 10 nucleotides align to TRBD1. CDR3 length: 15 residues. The germline V gene encodes CDR1 KGHSH and CDR2 LQKENI. V gave up 3 bases and J gave up 6 bases; unmatched junction bases: 4. CDR3 bases: TGTGCCAGCTCACCGGGGACAGGGGTTGATGAAAAACTGTTTTTT. Protein: CASSPGTGVDEKLFF.

The V call is TRBV25-1, the J call TRBJ2-1; D possibly corresponds to TRBD1 (7 bases). Deletions cut 8 bases from V and 4 bases from J, with 15 bases between. CDR3 length equals 14 residues. Germline V gives CDR1 MGHDK, CDR2 SYGVNS. The CDR3 reads CASRKGAGYNEQFF. The CDR3 region has the DNA TGTGCCAGCCGAAAGGGGGCGGGGTACAATGAGCAGTTCTTC.

The chain employs TRBV6-2 or TRBV6-3 and TRBJ2-1; maybe TRBD2 (6 bases). The V end lost 2 bases, the J end lost 0 bases, and 8 bases lay between the germline ends. This CDR3 contains 15 residues. Germline V gene data show CDR1 as MNHEY and CDR2 as SVGEGT. The CDR3 DNA reads as TGTGCCAGCAGTTACGTCGGGAGCTCCTACAATGAGCAGTTCTTC. It encodes CASSYVGSSYNEQFF.

The rearrangement links TRBV30 to TRBJ2-3; D unclear. Germline CDR1 reads GTSNPN; CDR2 reads SVGIG (reference sequence). V dropped 3 bases and J dropped 6 bases, with 13 bases sitting between them. This CDR3 is 13 amino acids long. DNA of the CDR3: TGTGCCTGGAGCCTAACCCCTCACGATACGCAGTATTTT. Its translation: CAWSLTPHDTQYF.

This sequence joins TRBV7-2 and TRBJ2-3; no clear D gene. The CDR3 sequence is 15 residues long. V was shortened by 3 bases and J by 0 bases, with 10 bases between the two germline ends. Germline CDR1 and CDR2: SGHTA and FQGNSA. The CDR3: CASSFDTPSTDTQYF. The DNA for the CDR3 is TGTGCCAGCAGCTTTGATACCCCTAGCACAGATACGCAGTATTTT.

This clone appeared once. The rearrangement joins TRBV5-1 to TRBJ1-1, with TRBD1 as a possible D gene (6 bases). The CDR3 is 14 residues long. Germline V gene data show CDR1 as SGHRS and CDR2 as YFSETQ. The V end lost 1 base, the J end lost 7 bases, and 14 bases lay between the germline ends. The CDR3 nucleotides are TGCGCCAGCAGCTTGTTTGGGGGGGCAGATGAAGCTTTCTTT. This sequence encodes CASSLFGGADEAFF. The full variable domain, rest sourced from reference TRBV5-1 and TRBJ1-1, is KAGVTQTPRYLIKTRGQQVTLSCSPISGHRSVSWYQQTPGQGLQFLFEYFSETQRNKGNFPGRFSGRQFSNSRSEMNVSTLELGDSALYLCASSLFGGADEAFFGQGTRLTVV.

The chain couples TRBV5-4 to TRBJ2-6; 8 nucleotides match TRBD2. The ends lost 5 bases at V and 0 bases at J; junction bases unmatched: 7. Germline loops: CDR1 SGHNT, CDR2 YYREEE (reference sequence). This CDR3 contains 17 residues. CDR3 bases: TGTGCCAGCAGGAGCGGGGGCCCCCTCTCTGGGGCCAACGTCCTGACTTTC. This translates into CASRSGGPLSGANVLTF.

This clone showed up just a few times. The rearrangement uses TRBV4-2 and TRBJ2-7; unclear D gene. The germline CDR1 and CDR2 sequences are LGHNA and YNFKEQ. The CDR3 length is 13 residues. With 1 base removed from V and 6 bases from J, the gap between germline ends came to 10 bases. DNA of the CDR3: TGTGCCAGCAGCCAAGTATCCGAGTCCGAGCAGTACTTC. Translating gives CASSQVSESEQYF.

This clone has only one observation. The gene calls are TRBV5-1 and TRBJ1-1; D gene unclear. The length of the CDR3 is 16 residues. The germline V and J ends were trimmed by 0 bases and 2 bases, with 14 bases remaining between them. Germline V lookup: CDR1 SGHRS, CDR2 YFSETQ. The CDR3 DNA reads as TGCGCCAGCAGCTTGGCCTTAAGAGGGATCAACACTGAAGCTTTCTTT. It codes for CASSLALRGINTEAFF.

The genes are TRBV29-1 and TRBJ2-5; the D gene is possibly TRBD2 (5 bases). The germline gives CDR1 SQVTM, CDR2 ANQGSEA. V lost 3 bases and J lost 10, with 21 bases in between. CDR3 length: 14 residues. In DNA, the CDR3 is TGCAGCGTTGATAGCGTCGGAGACTACGTTCTCCAGTACTTC. It yields the protein CSVDSVGDYVLQYF.

V usage is TRBV5-1 and J usage is TRBJ2-1, with TRBD1 matching 10 bases. This CDR3 has 15 residues. J lost 3 bases, V lost 2 bases, and 2 bases had no gene match. Germline lookup yields CDR1 SGHRS and CDR2 YFSETQ. Written as DNA, the CDR3 is TGCGCCAGCAGCTTCTGGGACAGGGGCTACAATGAGCAGTTCTTC. It is translated as CASSFWDRGYNEQFF.